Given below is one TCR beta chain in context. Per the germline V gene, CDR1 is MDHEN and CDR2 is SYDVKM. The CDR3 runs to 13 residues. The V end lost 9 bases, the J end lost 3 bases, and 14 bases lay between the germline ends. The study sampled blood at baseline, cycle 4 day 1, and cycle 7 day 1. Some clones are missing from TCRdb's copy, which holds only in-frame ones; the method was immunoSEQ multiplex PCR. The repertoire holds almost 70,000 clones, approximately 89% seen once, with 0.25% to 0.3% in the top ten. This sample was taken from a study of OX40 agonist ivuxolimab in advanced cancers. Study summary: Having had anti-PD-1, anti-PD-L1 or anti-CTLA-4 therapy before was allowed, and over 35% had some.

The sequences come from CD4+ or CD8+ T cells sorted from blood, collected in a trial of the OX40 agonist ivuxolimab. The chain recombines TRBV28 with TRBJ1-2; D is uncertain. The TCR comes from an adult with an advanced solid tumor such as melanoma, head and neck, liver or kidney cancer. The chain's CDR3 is CASRIDFYYGYTF. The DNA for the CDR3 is TGTGCCAGTCGGATAGACTTCTACTATGGCTACACCTTC.